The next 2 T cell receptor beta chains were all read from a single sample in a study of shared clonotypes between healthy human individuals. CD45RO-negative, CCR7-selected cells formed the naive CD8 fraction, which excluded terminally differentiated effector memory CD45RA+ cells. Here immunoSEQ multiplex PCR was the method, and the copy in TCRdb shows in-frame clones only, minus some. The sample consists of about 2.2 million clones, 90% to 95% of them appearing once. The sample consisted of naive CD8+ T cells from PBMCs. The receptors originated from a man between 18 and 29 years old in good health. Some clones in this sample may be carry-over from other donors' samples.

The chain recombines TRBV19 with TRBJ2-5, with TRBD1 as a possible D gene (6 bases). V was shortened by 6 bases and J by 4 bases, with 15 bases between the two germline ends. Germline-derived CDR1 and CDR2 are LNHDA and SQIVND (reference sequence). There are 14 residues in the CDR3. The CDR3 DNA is TGTGCCAGTAGCCTCCGACAGGTCCCAGAGACCCAGTACTTC. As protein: CASSLRQVPETQYF.

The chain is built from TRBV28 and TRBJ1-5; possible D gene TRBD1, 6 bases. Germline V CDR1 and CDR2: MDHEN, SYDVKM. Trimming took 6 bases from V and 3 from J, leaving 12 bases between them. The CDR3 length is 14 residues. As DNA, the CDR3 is TGTGCCAGCAGCCCCGGGACAAACAATCAGCCCCAGCATTTT. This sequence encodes CASSPGTNNQPQHF.